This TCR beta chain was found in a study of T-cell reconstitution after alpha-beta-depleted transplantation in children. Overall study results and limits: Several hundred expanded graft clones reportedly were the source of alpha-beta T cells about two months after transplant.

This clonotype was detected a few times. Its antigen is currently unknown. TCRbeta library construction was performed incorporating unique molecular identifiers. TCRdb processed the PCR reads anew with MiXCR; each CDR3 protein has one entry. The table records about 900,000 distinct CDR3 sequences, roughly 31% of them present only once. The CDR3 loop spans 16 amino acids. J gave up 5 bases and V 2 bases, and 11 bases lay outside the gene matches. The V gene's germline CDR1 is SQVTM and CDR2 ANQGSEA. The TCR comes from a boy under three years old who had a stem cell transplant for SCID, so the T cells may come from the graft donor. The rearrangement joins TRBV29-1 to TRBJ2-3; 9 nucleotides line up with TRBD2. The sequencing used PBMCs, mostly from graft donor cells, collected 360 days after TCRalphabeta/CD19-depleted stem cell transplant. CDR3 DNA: TGCAGCGTTGAAAAGGTAGCGGGGGATTCAAGAGATACGCAGTATTTT. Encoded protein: CSVEKVAGDSRDTQYF.